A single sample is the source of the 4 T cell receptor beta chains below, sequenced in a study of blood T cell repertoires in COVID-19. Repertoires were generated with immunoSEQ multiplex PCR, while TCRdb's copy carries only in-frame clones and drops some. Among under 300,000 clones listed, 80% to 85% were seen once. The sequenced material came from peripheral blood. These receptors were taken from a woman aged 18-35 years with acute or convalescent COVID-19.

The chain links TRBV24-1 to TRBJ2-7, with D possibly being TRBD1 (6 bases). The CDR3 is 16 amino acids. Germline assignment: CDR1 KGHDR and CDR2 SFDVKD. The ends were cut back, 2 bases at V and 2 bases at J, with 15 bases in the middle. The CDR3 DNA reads TGTGCCACCAGTGATTCAGGGGCCAGGGCCCCCTACGAGCAGTACTTC. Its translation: CATSDSGARAPYEQYF.

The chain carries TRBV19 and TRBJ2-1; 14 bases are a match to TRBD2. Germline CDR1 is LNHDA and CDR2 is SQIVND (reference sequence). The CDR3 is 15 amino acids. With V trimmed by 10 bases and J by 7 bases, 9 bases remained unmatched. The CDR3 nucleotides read TGTGCCACCACGGGACTAGCGGGAGTGAGGAATGAGCAGTTCTTC. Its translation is CATTGLAGVRNEQFF. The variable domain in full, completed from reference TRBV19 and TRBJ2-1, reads DGGITQSPKYLFRKEGQNVTLSCEQNLNHDAMYWYRQDPGQGLRLIYYSQIVNDFQKGDIAEGYSVSREKKESFPLTVTSAQKNPTAFYLCATTGLAGVRNEQFFGPGTRLTVL.

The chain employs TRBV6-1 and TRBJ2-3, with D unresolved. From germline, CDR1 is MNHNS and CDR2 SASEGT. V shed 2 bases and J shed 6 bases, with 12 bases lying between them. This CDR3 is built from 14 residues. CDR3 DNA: TGTGCCAGCAGTGAAAGCCTAGTGGTGGATACGCAGTATTTT. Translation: CASSESLVVDTQYF.

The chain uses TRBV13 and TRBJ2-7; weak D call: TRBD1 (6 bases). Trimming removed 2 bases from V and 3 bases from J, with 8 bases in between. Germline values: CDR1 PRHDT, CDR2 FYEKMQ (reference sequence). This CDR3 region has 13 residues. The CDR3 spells CASSLRDNYEQYF. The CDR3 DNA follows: TGTGCCAGCAGCTTAAGGGACAACTACGAGCAGTACTTC.